This paragraph reports one T cell receptor beta chain. This entry belongs to a study of OX40 agonist ivuxolimab in advanced cancers. Repertoires were generated with immunoSEQ multiplex PCR, while TCRdb's copy carries only in-frame clones and drops some. The sample comprises just under 80,000 clones, around 91% of which are singletons, and 0.38% rests with the top ten. The clonotype originates from an adult with an advanced solid tumor such as melanoma, head and neck, liver or kidney cancer. Here the sequenced sample was CD4+ or CD8+ T cells sorted from blood, taken in a trial of the OX40 agonist ivuxolimab.

The CDR3 region has the DNA TGTGCCACCAAGGGACAGGGGAACACCGGGGAGCTGTTTTTT. It encodes CATKGQGNTGELFF. The V call is TRBV15, the J call TRBJ2-2; 9 bases map to TRBD1. The germline V gene encodes CDR1 LNHNV and CDR2 YYDKDF (reference sequence). J lost 1 base, V lost 7 bases, and 1 base had no gene match. This CDR3 contains 14 residues.